This is a list of T cell receptor beta chains from one sample in a study of blood T cell repertoires in COVID-19. The repertoire was sequenced with immunoSEQ multiplex PCR; TCRdb's copy has only in-frame clones and lacks some. Here the sample spans approximately 140,000 clones, roughly 80% being singletons. The specimen sequenced was peripheral blood. These receptors all stem from a man between 50 and 59 years old with acute or convalescent COVID-19. Both conserved end residues are part of each CDR3. The order of the fields is clone size, V gene, CDR3 protein. Clone size appears in some rows only: once, few, many, or a class for an expanded clone.

size: NA
V: TRBV30
CDR3: CAWSVLGRDFYGYTF

size: NA
V: TRBV6-6
CDR3: CASSRRGAGGSTGELFF

size: NA
V: TRBV7-9
CDR3: CASSSTGGSGDTQYF

size: once
V: TRBV9
CDR3: CASSGGGYNSPLHF

size: NA
V: TRBV6-5
CDR3: CASSVTGGQYYGYTF

size: NA
V: TRBV5-1
CDR3: CASRSRALADTGELFF

size: NA
V: TRBV29-1
CDR3: CSVGQGAGQPQHF

size: NA
V: TRBV19
CDR3: CASSFQGGQPQHF

size: few
V: TRBV5-1
CDR3: CASKSGTANYGYTF

size: NA
V: TRBV15
CDR3: CATSRARQETQYF

size: NA
V: TRBV5-4
CDR3: CASSFTASQDYGYTF

size: once
V: TRBV5-1
CDR3: CASSWTGRDWVELFF

size: NA
V: TRBV24-1
CDR3: CATSDSGTGEAGELFF

size: NA
V: TRBV12-5
CDR3: CASGLGGRLNTEAFF

size: NA
V: TRBV19
CDR3: CASSIGLNEQFF

size: NA
V: TRBV7-8
CDR3: CASSLVQGGYTEAFF

size: NA
V: TRBV2
CDR3: CASSGQGDSPLHF

size: NA
V: TRBV3-1/TRBV3-2
CDR3: CASSSRTSFADTQYF

size: NA
V: TRBV10-3
CDR3: CAIDTGGQGYGYTF

size: NA
V: TRBV12-2
CDR3: CASRPIGVVVAGVRYDTQYF

size: NA
V: TRBV7-9
CDR3: CASSLGGLPNYGYTF

size: NA
V: TRBV25-1
CDR3: CASSYGDRVGGYTF

size: NA
V: TRBV9
CDR3: CASSASGTHTGELFF

size: NA
V: TRBV19
CDR3: CASSMMGLGSSYEQYF